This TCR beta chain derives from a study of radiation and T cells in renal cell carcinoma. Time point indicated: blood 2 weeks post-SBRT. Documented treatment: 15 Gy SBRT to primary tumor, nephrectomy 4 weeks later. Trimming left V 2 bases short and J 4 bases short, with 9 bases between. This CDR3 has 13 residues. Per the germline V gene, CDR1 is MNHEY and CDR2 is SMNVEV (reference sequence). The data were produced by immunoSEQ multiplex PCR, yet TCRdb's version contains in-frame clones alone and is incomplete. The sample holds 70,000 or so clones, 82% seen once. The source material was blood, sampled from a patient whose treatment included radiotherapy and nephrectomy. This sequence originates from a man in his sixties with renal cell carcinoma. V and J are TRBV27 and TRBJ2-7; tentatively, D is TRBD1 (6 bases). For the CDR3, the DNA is TGTGCCAGCAGTTTAAAAGGACAGTACGAGCAGTACTTC. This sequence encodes CASSLKGQYEQYF.